This TCR beta chain was sequenced during a study of blood T cell repertoires in COVID-19 (dated by TCRdb to the early 2020s). Turning to the overall study: Samples covering the acute and convalescent phases of COVID-19 were provided by collaborators in the United States, Italy and Spain. The prospective study material was composed of cDNA or gDNA derived from T cells, B-cell-depleted T cells, or PBMCs. Subjects who had been exposed to COVID-19, were actively infected with it, or had recovered from it provided the deeply sampled blood TCRbeta repertoires that made up the dataset. The repertoires were released in a freely available public database intended as a resource for research on the immune response to SARS-CoV-2. The samples were drawn from the first 160 participants of the ongoing ImmuneRACE study and from 950 to 1,500 subjects provided by 6 global collaborators. A de-identified subject ID, COVID-19 status, age in years and sex were almost always included in the sample metadata. Where HLA class I and class II types were available, the types were taken from metadata supplied by the sample provider, not from assay-based typing. The research as a whole found: The amount of clinical and demographic metadata varied by source and participant and was provided uncurated.

Including cysteine and phenylalanine, the CDR3 has 13 amino acids. The entry retains the CDR3 DNA only, 39 bases that are in frame from base 1. V is pared back by 2 bases and J by 6 bases, with 11 bases lying between the germline termini. Taken from the germline V gene, the CDR1 and CDR2 loops are SQVTM and ANQGSEA. Regarding this clone: Its antigen specificity is not known. No much larger clone exists at a distance of one base, and base qualities are not known.

Each collaborating institution followed its own protocols to collect whole blood in K2EDTA tubes. Collaborator samples were shipped for TCRbeta analysis as frozen whole blood, isolated PBMCs, or DNA extracted from either sample type. TCRbeta CDR3 regions were amplified from genomic DNA by means of the immunoSEQ Assay, a bias-controlled multiplex PCR. In the paper's pipeline: Within the assay, amplification of reference gene primers was used to estimate how many nucleated cells each sample contained. Sequence reads were collapsed and filtered to measure the absolute abundance of every unique TCRbeta CDR3 rearrangement. For each sample, productive Simpson clonality was calculated as the square root of Simpson's diversity index across productive rearrangements. Imported from immuneACCESS, the table was reduced by TCRdb to in-frame sequences with V and J called. These copies leave out some clones; in studies compared against another copy, an unresolved V gene accounts for under half, and the cause of the remainder is not known. V and J calls and clone size follow that table, whereas D and trimming were derived from the DNA. This sample lists more than 80,000 clones; about nine tenths were detected once. Approximately 1.5% of the sample goes to the ten largest clones.

The sequence links TRBV29-1 to TRBJ1-5; TRBD1 is possibly the D segment (5 matching bases). Sequencing input: peripheral blood. This receptor was identified in a human donor with active COVID-19. The donor label of this sample is uncertain. The DNA reads as follows: TGCAGCGTTGAATTAGGGGCAAGTCAGCCCCAGCATTTT. Its amino acids are CSVELGASQPQHF.